The clone carrying this T cell receptor (beta chain) was found a few times. Its target is not known. TCR beta libraries were made by quantitative 5'-RACE with molecular barcodes. From the 5' RACE reads, TCRdb called clonotypes with MiXCR, one entry per CDR3 protein. The sample lists more than 100,000 distinct CDR3 sequences, about 15% occurring once. These data originate in a study of CD8 T cells in ankylosing spondylitis. Findings and caveats of the study: Seemingly distinctive of ankylosing spondylitis blood was a TCR beta motif formed by eight highly homologous variants.

This receptor was identified in a male donor with ankylosing spondylitis. The material sequenced was blood, either unsorted or a sorted T cell fraction (not recorded which).

The CDR3 region has the DNA TGTGCCAGCAGTGAATCGGGGACAGCGGTATCTCTCCTCCACTTT. Translating gives CASSESGTAVSLLHF. The V gene is TRBV6-4, the J gene TRBJ1-6; 7 nucleotides agree with TRBD1. The germline V gene encodes CDR1 MRHNA and CDR2 SNTAGT. There are 15 residues in the CDR3. The V gene end was trimmed by 3 bases and the J gene end by 15 bases; junction bases not matched to a gene: 14.